This T cell receptor (beta chain) derives from a study of cytomegalovirus exposure and HLA in healthy donors. Germline CDR1 is GTSNPN and CDR2 is SVGIG (reference sequence). This CDR3 region has 15 residues. PCR amplification relied on 60 Vbeta primers (plus 13 Jbeta primers). Sequenced by immunoSEQ multiplex PCR; TCRdb stores in-frame clones only, minus some. The data contain 150,000 to 200,000 clones, 75% of them singletons. The TCR originated in a man aged 18 to 29 in good health and CMV-seropositive. Material for sequencing was PBMCs. The rearrangement links TRBV30 to TRBJ2-5; the match to TRBD2 covers 10 bases. The DNA matches TRBJ2-7 better at its end, which makes the J call doubtful. CDR3 sequence: CAWSVLSSGRDEQYF. As DNA, the CDR3 is TGTGCCTGGAGTGTCTTATCCAGCGGGAGGGACGAGCAGTACTTC.